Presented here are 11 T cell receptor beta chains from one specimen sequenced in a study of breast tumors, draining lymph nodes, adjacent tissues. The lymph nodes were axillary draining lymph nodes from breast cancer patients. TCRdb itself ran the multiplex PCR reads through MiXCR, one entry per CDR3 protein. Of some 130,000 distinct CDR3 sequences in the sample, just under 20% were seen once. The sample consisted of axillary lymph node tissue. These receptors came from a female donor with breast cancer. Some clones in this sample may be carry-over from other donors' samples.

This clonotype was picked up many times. As DNA, the CDR3 is TGCGCCAGCGGCGACAGGGGTAGGGAGCAGTACTTC. Translation gives CASGDRGREQYF. This rearrangement joins TRBV4-1 to TRBJ2-7; TRBD1 matches 8 bases. Trimming cost V 8 bases and J 7 bases; bases outside gene matches: 7. Germline V gene lookup returns CDR1 MGHRA and CDR2 YSYEKL. CDR3 length equals 12 residues.

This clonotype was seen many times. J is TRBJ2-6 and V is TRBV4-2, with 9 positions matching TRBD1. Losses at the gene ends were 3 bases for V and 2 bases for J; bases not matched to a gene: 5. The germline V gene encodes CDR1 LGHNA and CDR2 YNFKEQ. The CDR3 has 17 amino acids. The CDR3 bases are TGTGCCAGCAGCCATCTGGGACAGGGTGCTGGGGCCAACGTCCTGACTTTC. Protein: CASSHLGQGAGANVLTF.

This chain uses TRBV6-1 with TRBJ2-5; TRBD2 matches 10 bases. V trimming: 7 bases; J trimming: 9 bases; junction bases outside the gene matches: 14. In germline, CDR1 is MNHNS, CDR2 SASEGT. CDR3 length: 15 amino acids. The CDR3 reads CASTLLAGVGEAQYF. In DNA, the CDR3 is TGTGCCAGCACCCTGCTAGCGGGGGTGGGTGAGGCCCAGTACTTC.

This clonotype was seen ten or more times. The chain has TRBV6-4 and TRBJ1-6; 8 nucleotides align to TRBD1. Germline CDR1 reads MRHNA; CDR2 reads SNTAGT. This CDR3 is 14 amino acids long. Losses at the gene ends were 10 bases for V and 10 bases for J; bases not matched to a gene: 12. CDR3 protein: CAILARGRKSPLHF. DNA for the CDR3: TGTGCCATTCTCGCCAGGGGGCGTAAGTCACCCCTCCACTTT.

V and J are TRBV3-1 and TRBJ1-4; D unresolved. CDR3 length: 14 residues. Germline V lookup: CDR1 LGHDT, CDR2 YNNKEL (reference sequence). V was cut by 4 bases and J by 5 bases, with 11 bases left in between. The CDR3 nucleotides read TGTGCCAGCAGCCTTTTGGCGGAGAATGAAAAACTGTTTTTT. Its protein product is CASSLLAENEKLFF. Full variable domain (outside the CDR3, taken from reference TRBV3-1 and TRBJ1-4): DTAVSQTPKYLVTQMGNDKSIKCEQNLGHDTMYWYKQDSKKFLKIMFSYNNKELIINETVPNRFSPKSPDKAHLNLHINSLELGDSAVYFCASSLLAENEKLFFGSGTQLSVL.

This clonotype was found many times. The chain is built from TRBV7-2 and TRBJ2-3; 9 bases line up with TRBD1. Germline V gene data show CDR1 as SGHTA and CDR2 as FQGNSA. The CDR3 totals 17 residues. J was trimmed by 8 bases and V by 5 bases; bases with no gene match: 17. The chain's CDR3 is CASSRPGTGRGSGTQYF. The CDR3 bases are TGTGCCAGCAGCAGACCAGGGACAGGGAGGGGGTCGGGTACGCAGTATTTT.

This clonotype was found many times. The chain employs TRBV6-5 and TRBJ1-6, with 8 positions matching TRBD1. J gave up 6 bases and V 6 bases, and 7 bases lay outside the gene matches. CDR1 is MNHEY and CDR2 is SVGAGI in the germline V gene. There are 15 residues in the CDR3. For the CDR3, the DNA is TGTGCCAGCAGACACCGGGACAGGATTAATTCACCCCTCCACTTT. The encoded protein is CASRHRDRINSPLHF.

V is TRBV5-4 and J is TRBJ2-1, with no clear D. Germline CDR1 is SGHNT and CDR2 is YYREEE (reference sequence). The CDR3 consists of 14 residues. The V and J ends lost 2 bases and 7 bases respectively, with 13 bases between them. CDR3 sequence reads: CASSFEQSENEQFF. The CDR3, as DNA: TGTGCCAGCAGCTTTGAACAGAGTGAAAATGAGCAGTTCTTC.

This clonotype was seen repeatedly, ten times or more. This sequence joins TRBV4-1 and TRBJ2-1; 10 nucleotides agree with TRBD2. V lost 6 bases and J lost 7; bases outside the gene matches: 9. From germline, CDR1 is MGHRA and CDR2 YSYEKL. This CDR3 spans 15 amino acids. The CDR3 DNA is TGCGCCAGCAGTCTTTCTAGCGGGGGTCCTAATGAGCAGTTCTTC. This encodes CASSLSSGGPNEQFF.

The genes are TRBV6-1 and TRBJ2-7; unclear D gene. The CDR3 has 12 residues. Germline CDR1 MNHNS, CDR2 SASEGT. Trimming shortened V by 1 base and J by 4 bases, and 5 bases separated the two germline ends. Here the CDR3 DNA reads TGTGCCAGCAGTGAAGGGGGATACGAGCAGTACTTC. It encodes CASSEGGYEQYF.

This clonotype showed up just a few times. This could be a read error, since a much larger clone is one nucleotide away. The CDR3 is CASSPGQAYEQFF. The CDR3 bases are TGTGCCAGCAGTCCGGGACAGGCATACGAGCAGTTCTTC. The genes are TRBV5-5 and TRBJ2-1; 8 bases are a match to TRBD1. Losses at the gene ends were 5 bases for V and 10 bases for J; bases not matched to a gene: 8. The CDR3 has 13 residues. Per the germline V gene, CDR1 is SGHKS and CDR2 is YYEKEE (reference sequence).